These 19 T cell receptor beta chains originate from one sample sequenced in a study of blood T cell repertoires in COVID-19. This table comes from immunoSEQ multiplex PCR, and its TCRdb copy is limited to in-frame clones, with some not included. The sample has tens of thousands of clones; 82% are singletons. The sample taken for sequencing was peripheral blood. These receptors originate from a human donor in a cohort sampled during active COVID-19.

The CDR3 DNA is TGTGCCAGCAGTTGGGGCAGGGACACCGGGGAGCTGTTTTTT. Protein sequence: CASSWGRDTGELFF. The V gene is TRBV2, the J gene TRBJ2-2; perhaps TRBD1 as D (5 bases). The CDR3 extends over 14 amino acids. Germline assignment: CDR1 SNHLY and CDR2 FYNNEI. Trimming took 5 bases from V and 3 from J, leaving 10 bases between them.

CDR3 DNA sequence: TGCGCCAGCAGTGCACACAGGGGGAGGCCCCTCCACTTT. This gives the protein CASSAHRGRPLHF. The J gene is TRBJ1-6, the V gene TRBV23-1, with TRBD1 matching 8 bases. TRBV23-1 falls under the ORF class, with uncertain function. The CDR3 extends over 13 amino acids. J lost 13 bases, V lost 5 bases, and 7 bases had no gene match.

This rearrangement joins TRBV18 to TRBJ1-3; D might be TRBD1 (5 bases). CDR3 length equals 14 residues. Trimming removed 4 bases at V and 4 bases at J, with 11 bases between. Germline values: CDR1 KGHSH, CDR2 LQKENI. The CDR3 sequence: CASSRTGSGNTIYF. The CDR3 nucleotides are TGTGCCAGCTCACGAACAGGTTCAGGAAACACCATATATTTT.

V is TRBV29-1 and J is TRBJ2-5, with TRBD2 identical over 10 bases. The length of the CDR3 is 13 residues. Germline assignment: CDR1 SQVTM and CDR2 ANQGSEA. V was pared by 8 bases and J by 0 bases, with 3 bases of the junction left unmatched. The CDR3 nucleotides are TGCAGCTTTAGCGGGGGGAACCAAGAGACCCAGTACTTC. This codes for CSFSGGNQETQYF. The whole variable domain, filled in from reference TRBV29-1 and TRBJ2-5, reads SAVISQKPSRDICQRGTSLTIQCQVDSQVTMMFWYRQQPGQSLTLIATANQGSEATYESGFVIDKFPISRPNLTFSTLTVSNMSPEDSSIYLCSFSGGNQETQYFGPGTRLLVL.

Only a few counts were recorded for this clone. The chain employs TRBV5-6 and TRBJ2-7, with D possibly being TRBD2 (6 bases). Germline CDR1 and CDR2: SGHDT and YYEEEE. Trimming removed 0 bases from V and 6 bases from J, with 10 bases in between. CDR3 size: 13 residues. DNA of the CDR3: TGTGCCAGCAGCTTGGGAGTGGGAGGCGAGCAGTACTTC. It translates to CASSLGVGGEQYF.

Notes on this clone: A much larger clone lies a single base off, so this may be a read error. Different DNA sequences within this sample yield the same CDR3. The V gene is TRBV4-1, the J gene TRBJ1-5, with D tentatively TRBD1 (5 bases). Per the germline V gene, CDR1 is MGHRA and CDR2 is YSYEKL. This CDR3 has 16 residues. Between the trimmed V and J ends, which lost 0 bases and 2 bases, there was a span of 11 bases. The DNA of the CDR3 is TGCGCCAGCAGCCAAGATGGGGGGATAGGCAATCAGCCCCAGCATTTT. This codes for CASSQDGGIGNQPQHF.

The CDR3 loop reads CASSPRGSDGYTF. As DNA, the CDR3 is TGTGCCAGCTCACCTCGAGGGTCGGATGGCTACACCTTC. The V gene is TRBV18, the J gene TRBJ1-2; D remains unclear. The CDR3 is 13 residues long. Germline V gene sequence: CDR1 KGHSH, CDR2 LQKENI. The V end was cut by 3 bases, the J end by 6 bases, with 11 bases between.

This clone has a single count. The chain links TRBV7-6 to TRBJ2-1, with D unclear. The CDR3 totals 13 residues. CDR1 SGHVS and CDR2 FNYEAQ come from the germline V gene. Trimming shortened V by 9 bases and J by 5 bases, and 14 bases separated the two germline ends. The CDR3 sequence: CASSDVRNNEQFF. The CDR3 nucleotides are TGTGCCAGTTCAGATGTTCGTAACAATGAGCAGTTCTTC.

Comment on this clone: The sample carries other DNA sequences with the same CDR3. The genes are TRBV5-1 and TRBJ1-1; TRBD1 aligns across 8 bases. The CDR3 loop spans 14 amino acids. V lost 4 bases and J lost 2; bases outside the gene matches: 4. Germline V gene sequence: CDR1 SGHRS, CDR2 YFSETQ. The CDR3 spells CASSPGTGNTEAFF. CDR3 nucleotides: TGCGCCAGCAGCCCAGGGACAGGCAACACTGAAGCTTTCTTT.

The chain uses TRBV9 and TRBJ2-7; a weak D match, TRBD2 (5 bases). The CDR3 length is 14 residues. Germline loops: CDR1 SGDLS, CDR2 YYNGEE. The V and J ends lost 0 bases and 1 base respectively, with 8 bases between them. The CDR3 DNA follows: TGTGCCAGCAGCGTAGGACTAAATTCCTACGAGCAGTACTTC. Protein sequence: CASSVGLNSYEQYF.

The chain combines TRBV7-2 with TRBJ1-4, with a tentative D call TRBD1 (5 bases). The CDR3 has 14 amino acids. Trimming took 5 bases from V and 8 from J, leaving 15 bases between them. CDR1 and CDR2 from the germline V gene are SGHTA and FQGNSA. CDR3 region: CASSTYQGWEKLFF. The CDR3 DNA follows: TGTGCCAGCAGCACTTACCAGGGTTGGGAAAAACTGTTTTTT.

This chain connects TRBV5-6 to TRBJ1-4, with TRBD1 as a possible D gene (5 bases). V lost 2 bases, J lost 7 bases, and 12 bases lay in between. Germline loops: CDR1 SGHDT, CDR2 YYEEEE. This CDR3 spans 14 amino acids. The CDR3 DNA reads TGTGCCAGCAGCTTAGGGGCGCGGGGTGAAAAACTGTTTTTT. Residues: CASSLGARGEKLFF. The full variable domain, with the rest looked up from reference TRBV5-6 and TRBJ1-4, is DAGVTQSPTHLIKTRGQQVTLRCSPKSGHDTVSWYQQALGQGPQFIFQYYEEEERQRGNFPDRFSGHQFPNYSSELNVNALLLGDSALYLCASSLGARGEKLFFGSGTQLSVL.

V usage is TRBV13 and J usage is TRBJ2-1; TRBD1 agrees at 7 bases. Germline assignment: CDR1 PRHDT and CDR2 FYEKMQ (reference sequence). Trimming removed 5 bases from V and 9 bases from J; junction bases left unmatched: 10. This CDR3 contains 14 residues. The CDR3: CASSPIRGTVEQFF. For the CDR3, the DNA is TGTGCCAGCAGCCCCATCAGGGGGACCGTTGAGCAGTTCTTC.

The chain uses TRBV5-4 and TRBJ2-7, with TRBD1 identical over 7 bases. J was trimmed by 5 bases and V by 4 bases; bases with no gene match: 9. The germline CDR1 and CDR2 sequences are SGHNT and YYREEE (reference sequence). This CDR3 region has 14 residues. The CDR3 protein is CASSRRQGPNEQYF. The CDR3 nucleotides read TGTGCCAGCAGCCGACGACAGGGTCCTAACGAGCAGTACTTC. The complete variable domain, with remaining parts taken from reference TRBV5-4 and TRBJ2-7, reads ETGVTQSPTHLIKTRGQQVTLRCSSQSGHNTVSWYQQALGQGPQFIFQYYREEENGRGNFPPRFSGLQFPNYSSELNVNALELDDSALYLCASSRRQGPNEQYFGPGTRLTVT.

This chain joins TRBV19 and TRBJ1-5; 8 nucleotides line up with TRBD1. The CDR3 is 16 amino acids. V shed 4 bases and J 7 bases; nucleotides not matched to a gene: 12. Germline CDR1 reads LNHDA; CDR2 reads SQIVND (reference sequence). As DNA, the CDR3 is TGTGCCAGTAGTACGTCAGGGACAGGTCAACAACAGCCCCAGCATTTT. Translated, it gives CASSTSGTGQQQPQHF.

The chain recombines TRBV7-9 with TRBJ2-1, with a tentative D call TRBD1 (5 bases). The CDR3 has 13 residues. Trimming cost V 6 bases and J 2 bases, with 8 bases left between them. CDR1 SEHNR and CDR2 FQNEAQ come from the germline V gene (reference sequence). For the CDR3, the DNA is TGTGCCAGCAGGGAGACAGCCTACAATGAGCAGTTCTTC. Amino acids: CASRETAYNEQFF.

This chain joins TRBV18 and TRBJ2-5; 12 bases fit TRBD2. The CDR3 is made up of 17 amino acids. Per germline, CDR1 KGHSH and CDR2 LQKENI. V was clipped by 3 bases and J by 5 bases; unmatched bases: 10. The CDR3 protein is CASSPGTSGSLRETQYF. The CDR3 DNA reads TGTGCCAGCTCACCCGGGACTAGCGGGTCCCTGCGGGAGACCCAGTACTTC.

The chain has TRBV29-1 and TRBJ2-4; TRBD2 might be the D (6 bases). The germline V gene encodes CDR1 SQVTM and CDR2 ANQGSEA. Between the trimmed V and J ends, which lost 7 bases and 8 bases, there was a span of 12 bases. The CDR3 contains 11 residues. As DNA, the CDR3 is TGCAGCGGGTGGTGGGGGGACATTCAGTACTTC. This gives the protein CSGWWGDIQYF.

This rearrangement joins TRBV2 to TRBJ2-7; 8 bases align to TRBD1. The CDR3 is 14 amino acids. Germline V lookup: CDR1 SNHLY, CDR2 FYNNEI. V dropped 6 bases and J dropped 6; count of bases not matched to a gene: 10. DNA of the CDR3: TGTGCCAGCAGGACGGACAGGGCCTCCGTCGAGCAGTACTTC. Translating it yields CASRTDRASVEQYF.